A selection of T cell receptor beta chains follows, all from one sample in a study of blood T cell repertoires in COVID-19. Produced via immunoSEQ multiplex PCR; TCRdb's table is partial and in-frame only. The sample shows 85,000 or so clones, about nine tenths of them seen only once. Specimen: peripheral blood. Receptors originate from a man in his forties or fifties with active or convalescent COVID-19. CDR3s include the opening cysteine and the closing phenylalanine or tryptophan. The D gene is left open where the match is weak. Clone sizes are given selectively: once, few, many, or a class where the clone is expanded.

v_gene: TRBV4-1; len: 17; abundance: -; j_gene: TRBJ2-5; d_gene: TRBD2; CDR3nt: TGCGCCAGCAGCCATCCCTCACGGGGGGTGGGACAAGAGACCCAGTACTTC; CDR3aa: CASSHPSRGVGQETQYF
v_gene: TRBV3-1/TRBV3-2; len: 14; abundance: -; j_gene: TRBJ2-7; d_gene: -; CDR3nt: TGTGCCAGCAGCCAAGAACGCCGGTCCTACGAGCAGTACTTC; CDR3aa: CASSQERRSYEQYF
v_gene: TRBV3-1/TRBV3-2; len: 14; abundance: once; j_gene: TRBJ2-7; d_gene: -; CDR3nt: TGTGCCAGCAGCCAAGGGTTTACTTTCTACGAGCAGTACTTC; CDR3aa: CASSQGFTFYEQYF
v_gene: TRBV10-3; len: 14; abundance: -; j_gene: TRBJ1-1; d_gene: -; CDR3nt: TGTGCCATCAGTGATGATCCGGGACATTATGAAGCTTTCTTT; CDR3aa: CAISDDPGHYEAFF
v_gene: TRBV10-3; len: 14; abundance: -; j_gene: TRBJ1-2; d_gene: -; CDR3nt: TGTGCCATCAGGGACAACAAGGCTAACTATGGCTACACCTTC; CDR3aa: CAIRDNKANYGYTF
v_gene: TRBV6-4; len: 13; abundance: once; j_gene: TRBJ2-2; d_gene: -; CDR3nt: TGTGCCAGCAGTGAGGACTACACCGGGGAGCTGTTTTTT; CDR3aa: CASSEDYTGELFF
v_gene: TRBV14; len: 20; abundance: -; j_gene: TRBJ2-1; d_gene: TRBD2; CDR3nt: TGTGCCAGCAGCCAAGAGGGGACTAGCGGGAGGCAAAGACTATACAATGAGCAGTTCTTC; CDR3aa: CASSQEGTSGRQRLYNEQFF
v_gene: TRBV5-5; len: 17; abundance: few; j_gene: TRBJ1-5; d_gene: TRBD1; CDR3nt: TGTGCCAGCAGCTTCAGGACAGGGGGCGTCGGCAATCAGCCCCAGCATTTT; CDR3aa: CASSFRTGGVGNQPQHF
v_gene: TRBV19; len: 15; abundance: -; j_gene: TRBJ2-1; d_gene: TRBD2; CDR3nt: TGTGCCAGTACCTTCTCAGGGACTAGAAACAATGAGCAGTTCTTC; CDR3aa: CASTFSGTRNNEQFF
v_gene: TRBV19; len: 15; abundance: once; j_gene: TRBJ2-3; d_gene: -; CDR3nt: TGTGCCAGTAGTATGCAGGCACCCGGCACAGATACGCAGTATTTT; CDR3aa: CASSMQAPGTDTQYF
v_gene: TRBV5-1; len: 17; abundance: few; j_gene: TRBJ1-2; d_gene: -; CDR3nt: TGCGCCAGCAGCTTGAGGACAGTTTCCATTACTAACTATGGCTACACCTTC; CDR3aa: CASSLRTVSITNYGYTF
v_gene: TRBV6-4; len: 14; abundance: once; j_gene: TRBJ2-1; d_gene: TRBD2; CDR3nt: TGTGCCAGCAGTGTTCTAGCGGGAGGTAATGAGCAGTTCTTC; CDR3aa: CASSVLAGGNEQFF
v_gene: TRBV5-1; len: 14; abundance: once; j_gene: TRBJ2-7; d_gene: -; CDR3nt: TGCGCCAGCAGCCTGGGTGGGGAGTCCTACGAGCAGTACTTC; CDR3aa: CASSLGGESYEQYF
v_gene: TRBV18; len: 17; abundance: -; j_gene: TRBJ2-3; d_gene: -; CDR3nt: TGTGCCAGCTCACCACCGGGGGGGGGCGCTGGAACAGATACGCAGTATTTT; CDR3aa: CASSPPGGGAGTDTQYF
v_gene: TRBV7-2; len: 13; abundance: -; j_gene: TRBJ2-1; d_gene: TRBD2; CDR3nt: TGTGCCAGCAGCATCAGACTAGCGGGTGAGCAGTTCTTC; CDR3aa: CASSIRLAGEQFF
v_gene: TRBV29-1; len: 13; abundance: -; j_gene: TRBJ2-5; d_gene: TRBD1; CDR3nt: TGCAGCGGCGGGACAGGCTACCAAGAGACCCAGTACTTC; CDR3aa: CSGGTGYQETQYF
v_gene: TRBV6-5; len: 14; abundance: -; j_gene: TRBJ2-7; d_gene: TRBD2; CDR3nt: TGTGCCAGCAGTCTAGCGGGGGAGGCCTACGAGCAGTACTTC; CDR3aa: CASSLAGEAYEQYF
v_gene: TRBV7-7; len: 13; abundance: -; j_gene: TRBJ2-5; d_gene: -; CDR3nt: TGTGCCAGCAGCTTAGGCGGCCAAGAGACCCAGTACTTC; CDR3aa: CASSLGGQETQYF
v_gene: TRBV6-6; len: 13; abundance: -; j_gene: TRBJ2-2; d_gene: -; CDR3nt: TGTGCCAGCAGGCCTCAGGAATCCGGGGAGCTGTTTTTT; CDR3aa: CASRPQESGELFF
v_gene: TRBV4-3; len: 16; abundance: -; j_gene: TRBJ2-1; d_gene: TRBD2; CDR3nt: TGCGCCAGCAGCCAGGGACTAGCGGGGGGGCTTTATGAGCAGTTCTTC; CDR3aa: CASSQGLAGGLYEQFF
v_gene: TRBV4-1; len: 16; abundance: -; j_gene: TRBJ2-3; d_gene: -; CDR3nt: TGCGCCAGCAGCCAAGATTCGGACAGTAGCACAGATACGCAGTATTTT; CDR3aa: CASSQDSDSSTDTQYF
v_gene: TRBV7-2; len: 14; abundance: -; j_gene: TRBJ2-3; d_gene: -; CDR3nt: TGTGCCAGCAGCTTAGGATCGGAGGCAGATACGCAGTATTTT; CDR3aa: CASSLGSEADTQYF
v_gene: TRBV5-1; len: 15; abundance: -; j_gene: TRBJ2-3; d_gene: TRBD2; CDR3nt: TGCGCCAGCGGACTAGCGGGAGGTCTCACAGATACGCAGTATTTT; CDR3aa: CASGLAGGLTDTQYF
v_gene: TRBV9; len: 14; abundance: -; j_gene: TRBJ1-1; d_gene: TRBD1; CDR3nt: TGTGCCAGCAGCGCCCGGACAGGGAGCACTGAAGCTTTCTTT; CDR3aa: CASSARTGSTEAFF
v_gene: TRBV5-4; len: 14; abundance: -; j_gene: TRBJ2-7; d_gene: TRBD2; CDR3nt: TGTGCCAGCAGCTTGGCTAGCGGGAGGTACGAGCAGTACTTC; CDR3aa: CASSLASGRYEQYF
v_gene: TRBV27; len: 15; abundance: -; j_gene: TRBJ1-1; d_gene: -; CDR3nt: TGTGCCAGCAGTTTATGGGTTAGGCCGGGCACTGAAGCTTTCTTT; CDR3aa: CASSLWVRPGTEAFF